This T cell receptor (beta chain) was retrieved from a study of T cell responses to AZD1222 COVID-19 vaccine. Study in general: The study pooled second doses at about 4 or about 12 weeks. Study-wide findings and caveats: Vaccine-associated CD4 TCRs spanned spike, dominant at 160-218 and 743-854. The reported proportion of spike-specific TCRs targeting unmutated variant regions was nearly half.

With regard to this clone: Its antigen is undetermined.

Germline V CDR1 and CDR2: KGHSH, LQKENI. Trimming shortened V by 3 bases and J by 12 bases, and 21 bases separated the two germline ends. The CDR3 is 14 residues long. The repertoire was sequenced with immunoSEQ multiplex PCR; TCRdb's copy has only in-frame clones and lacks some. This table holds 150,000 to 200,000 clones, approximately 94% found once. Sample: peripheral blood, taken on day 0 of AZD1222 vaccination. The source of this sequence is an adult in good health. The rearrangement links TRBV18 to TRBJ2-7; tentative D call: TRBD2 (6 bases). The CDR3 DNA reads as TGTGCCAGCTCACCTGTCCCGGGACTGGATTATCGGTACTTC. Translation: CASSPVPGLDYRYF.